The entry that follows covers one T cell receptor (beta chain) sequence. Its antigen is still unknown. The source of the sample is a study of beta chain features in type 1 diabetes. Every bit of the isolated RNA underwent reverse transcription, so sequencing read expressed TCRB transcripts. Sequencing used immunoSEQ multiplex PCR; TCRdb keeps in-frame clones, though not all of them. The data show 600,000 or so clones, roughly 13% seen once. V was pared by 4 bases and J by 2 bases, with 12 bases between. Germline loops: CDR1 MNHEY, CDR2 SVGAGI. This CDR3 comprises 15 residues. Study-level points and caveats: Shortening that was moderate but significant affected the TCRB CDR3s of Type 1 diabetes patients in all four CD4+ subsets. In comparison with healthy donors, patients had naive, central memory and Treg TCRB repertoires that appeared more similar. cDNA sequencing could over-represent cells with high TCR expression.

Sorting of CD4+ naive, central memory, regulatory and stem cell-like memory cells was performed via CD45RO/CCR7/CD25/CD127/CD95/CD27. Sample: naive CD4+ T cells from blood. The receptor was derived from a man aged 18 to 35 with type 1 diabetes. V gene TRBV6-5 combines with J gene TRBJ1-5; TRBD1 is a possible D gene (6 bases). The CDR3 nucleotides are TGTGCCAGCAGTTGGCAGGGGAAGGGCAATCAGCCCCAGCATTTT. Protein product: CASSWQGKGNQPQHF.